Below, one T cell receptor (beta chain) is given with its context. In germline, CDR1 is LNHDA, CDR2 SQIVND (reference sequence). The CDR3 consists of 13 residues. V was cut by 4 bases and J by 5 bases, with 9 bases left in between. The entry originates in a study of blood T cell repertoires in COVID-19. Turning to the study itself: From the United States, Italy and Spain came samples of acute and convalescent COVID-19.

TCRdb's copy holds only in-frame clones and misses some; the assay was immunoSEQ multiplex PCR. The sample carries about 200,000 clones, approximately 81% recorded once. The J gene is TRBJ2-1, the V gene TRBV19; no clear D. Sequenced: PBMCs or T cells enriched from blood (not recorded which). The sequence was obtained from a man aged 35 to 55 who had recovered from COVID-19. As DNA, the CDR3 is TGTGCCAGTAGTACGGGTCACAACAATGAGCAGTTCTTC. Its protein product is CASSTGHNNEQFF.